Shown below are 25 T cell receptor beta chains from a single sample sequenced in a study of blood T cell repertoires in COVID-19. Profiling relied on immunoSEQ multiplex PCR, and the TCRdb table lists in-frame clones only, not all of them. The top ten hold 4% of the sample, which has roughly 230,000 clones, approximately 84% seen once. Sequencing used peripheral blood. The receptors come from a man in his fifties or sixties with acute or convalescent COVID-19.

This chain links TRBV30 with TRBJ1-2; a weak D match, TRBD1 (5 bases). This CDR3 is built from 13 residues. CDR1 GTSNPN and CDR2 SVGIG come from the germline V gene (reference sequence). Trimming removed 2 bases at V and 3 bases at J, with 10 bases between. The CDR3 DNA sequence: TGTGCCTGGAGTCGAACGGGGGACTATGGCTACACCTTC. It encodes CAWSRTGDYGYTF.

V is TRBV9 and J is TRBJ1-4; 11 nucleotides agree with TRBD1. This CDR3 is 20 amino acids long. The germline CDR1 and CDR2 sequences are SGDLS and YYNGEE. V was clipped by 0 bases and J by 8 bases; unmatched bases: 18. This CDR3 reads CASSVEAAGIWDRGSEKLFF. CDR3 coding DNA: TGTGCCAGCAGCGTAGAAGCCGCGGGCATCTGGGACAGGGGGAGCGAAAAACTGTTTTTT.

A single count supports this clone. This chain links TRBV11-3 with TRBJ2-2, with D maybe TRBD2 (6 bases). The CDR3 sequence is 13 residues long. Trimming stripped 2 bases from V and 6 bases from J, with 7 bases between. CDR1 is SGHNT, CDR2 YENEEA, per germline. CDR3 sequence reads: CASSLSGAGELFF. The CDR3 DNA reads TGTGCCAGCAGCTTATCGGGGGCCGGGGAGCTGTTTTTT.

The chain links TRBV10-3 to TRBJ2-7; D gene uncertain. Germline CDR1 and CDR2: ENHRY and SYGVKD. The CDR3 consists of 12 residues. The V end was cut by 4 bases, the J end by 5 bases, with 9 bases between. CDR3 sequence (DNA): TGTGCCATCAGTGGTAACTACAACGAGCAGTACTTC. Its protein is CAISGNYNEQYF.

With respect to this clone: The same CDR3 arises from other DNA sequences in this sample as well. The chain carries TRBV10-1 and TRBJ1-1, with 7 positions matching TRBD1. The V gene end was trimmed by 5 bases and the J gene end by 3 bases; junction bases not matched to a gene: 0. CDR1 and CDR2 from the germline V gene are WNHNN and SYGVQD (reference sequence). The CDR3 sequence is 12 residues long. CDR3 sequence (DNA): TGCGCCAGCAGTACAGGGGACACTGAAGCTTTCTTT. Its translation: CASSTGDTEAFF.

The rearrangement links TRBV30 to TRBJ2-5; 8 bases line up with TRBD1. The CDR3 is 14 residues long. In germline, CDR1 is GTSNPN, CDR2 SVGIG (reference sequence). Unmatched junction bases numbered 6, after V lost 5 bases and J lost 1 base. The CDR3 DNA reads as TGTGCCTGGGACAGGGGTGGGATCCAAGAGACCCAGTACTTC. Protein: CAWDRGGIQETQYF.

The chain has TRBV6-4 and TRBJ1-1, with D unclear. Trimming removed 3 bases at V and 3 bases at J, with 8 bases between. The V gene's germline CDR1 is MRHNA and CDR2 SNTAGT. The CDR3 is made up of 13 amino acids. The CDR3 sequence: CASSEFPYTEAFF. The CDR3 DNA follows: TGTGCCAGCAGTGAGTTTCCTTACACTGAAGCTTTCTTT.

The chain carries TRBV27 and TRBJ2-3; D unclear. Germline-derived CDR1 and CDR2 are MNHEY and SMNVEV (reference sequence). The CDR3 has 13 residues. V was shortened by 4 bases and J by 4 bases, with 9 bases between the two germline ends. CDR3 sequence: CASSSRQADTQYF. As DNA, the CDR3 is TGTGCCAGCAGTTCCCGACAAGCAGATACGCAGTATTTT.

The chain has TRBV11-3 and TRBJ2-7; TRBD1 matches 12 bases. V lost 7 bases to trimming and J lost 3 bases; unmatched junction nucleotides: 10. The germline CDR1 and CDR2 sequences are SGHNT and YENEEA. The CDR3 extends over 16 amino acids. CDR3 in amino acids: CASTPSGTGGFYEQYF. DNA of the CDR3: TGTGCCAGCACCCCTTCCGGGACAGGGGGCTTCTACGAGCAGTACTTC.

V and J are TRBV30 and TRBJ2-2; 11 bases fit TRBD1. The CDR3 is 13 amino acids. Per the germline V gene, CDR1 is GTSNPN and CDR2 is SVGIG (reference sequence). V was clipped by 3 bases and J by 6 bases; unmatched bases: 0. For the CDR3, the DNA is TGTGCCTGGAGGGGACAGGGGGCCGGGGAGCTGTTTTTT. Its protein product is CAWRGQGAGELFF.

This clone was seen more than once but under ten times. The gene calls are TRBV6-6 and TRBJ2-7, with 11 bases lining up with TRBD2. Per germline, CDR1 MNHNY and CDR2 SVGAGI (reference sequence). J lost 7 bases, V lost 5 bases, and 13 bases had no gene match. CDR3 length: 16 amino acids. CDR3 in amino acids: CASSRTLAGGPDEQYF. The CDR3 DNA sequence: TGTGCCAGCAGTCGAACCTTAGCGGGGGGGCCGGATGAGCAGTACTTC.

The J gene is TRBJ2-2, the V gene TRBV7-9, with 10 nucleotides matching TRBD2. CDR3 length: 14 amino acids. CDR1 and CDR2 from the germline V gene are SEHNR and FQNEAQ (reference sequence). V gave up 5 bases and J gave up 5 bases; unmatched junction bases: 2. CDR3 amino acids: CASSPSGSTGELFF. CDR3 in DNA: TGTGCCAGCAGCCCTAGCGGGAGTACCGGGGAGCTGTTTTTT. Looking up the rest from reference TRBV7-9 and TRBJ2-2 gives the full variable domain: DTGVSQNPRHKITKRGQNVTFRCDPISEHNRLYWYRQTLGQGPEFLTYFQNEAQLEKSRLLSDRFSAERPKGSFSTLEIQRTEQGDSAMYLCASSPSGSTGELFFGEGSRLTVL.

Here the CDR3 reads CASSPEGEGRAGELFF. The CDR3 coding sequence is TGTGCCAGCAGCCCGGAGGGGGAGGGCCGAGCCGGGGAGCTGTTTTTT. The chain couples TRBV5-4 to TRBJ2-2, with D perhaps TRBD2 (7 bases). The V and J ends lost 4 bases and 6 bases respectively, with 19 bases between them. The CDR3 is made up of 16 amino acids. Germline assignment: CDR1 SGHNT and CDR2 YYREEE (reference sequence).

The gene calls are TRBV10-2 and TRBJ1-2, with D hard to call. The V gene's germline CDR1 is WSHSY and CDR2 SAAADI. Trimming left V 8 bases short and J 8 bases short, with 15 bases between. This CDR3 spans 12 amino acids. The CDR3 DNA sequence: TGCGCCAGCCTTTCTCACCCGGGGGGCTACACCTTC. Translation gives CASLSHPGGYTF.

The chain recombines TRBV15 with TRBJ2-4, with D uncertain. The CDR3 has 14 residues. V was cut by 0 bases and J by 1 base, with 4 bases left in between. Germline V gene sequence: CDR1 LNHNV, CDR2 YYDKDF (reference sequence). Here the CDR3 DNA reads TGTGCCACCAGCAGAGACAGGGCCAAAAACATTCAGTACTTC. Residues: CATSRDRAKNIQYF.

The gene calls are TRBV5-6 and TRBJ1-2; no definite D call. In germline, CDR1 is SGHDT, CDR2 YYEEEE. The CDR3 runs to 14 residues. V lost 6 bases to trimming and J lost 3 bases, with 15 bases between them. The chain's CDR3 is CASTSGRYYYGYTF. For the CDR3, the DNA is TGTGCCAGCACCTCTGGCAGGTACTACTATGGCTACACCTTC.

This clone was observed a handful of times. The chain combines TRBV2 with TRBJ2-1; D perhaps matches TRBD1 (6 bases). The CDR3 is made up of 13 amino acids. V was shortened by 5 bases and J by 4 bases, with 9 bases between the two germline ends. Per germline, CDR1 SNHLY and CDR2 FYNNEI. The DNA of the CDR3 is TGTGCCAGCAGTCTGGACAGTTACAATGAGCAGTTCTTC. Translating it yields CASSLDSYNEQFF.

The CDR3 nucleotides are TGTGCCAGCAGCCTAAGCCAGGTCCGGGACAGGGAGGATCTACTCAGCACAGATACGCAGTATTTT. Its translation is CASSLSQVRDREDLLSTDTQYF. This chain uses TRBV6-2 or TRBV6-3 with TRBJ2-3; 9 bases agree with TRBD1. The ends lost 6 bases at V and 0 bases at J; junction bases unmatched: 25. CDR1 MNHEY and CDR2 SVGEGT come from the germline V gene. CDR3 length equals 22 residues.

This chain connects TRBV4-1 to TRBJ2-7; no firm D call. Germline V gene lookup returns CDR1 MGHRA and CDR2 YSYEKL. V shed 0 bases and J shed 4 bases, with 16 bases lying between them. The length of the CDR3 is 16 residues. The CDR3 loop reads CASSQDSGRPSYEQYF. As DNA, the CDR3 is TGCGCCAGCAGCCAAGATTCAGGCAGGCCCTCATACGAGCAGTACTTC.

Of note for this clone: A read error may account for a junction end that differs from germline. The CDR3 spells CASSVGLGEYEQYF. The CDR3 DNA sequence: TGTGCCAGCAGTGTAGGACTGGGTGAGTACGAGCAGTACTTC. This sequence joins TRBV9 and TRBJ2-7, with D possibly being TRBD2 (5 bases). This CDR3 is 14 amino acids long. Germline lookup yields CDR1 SGDLS and CDR2 YYNGEE.

This chain connects TRBV28 to TRBJ2-2; 9 nucleotides agree with TRBD1. The germline V gene encodes CDR1 MDHEN and CDR2 SYDVKM. The length of the CDR3 is 16 residues. J lost 6 bases, V lost 10 bases, and 15 bases had no gene match. The CDR3, as DNA: TGTGCCACCAAGCCAGACCGGGACAGGGACGCCGGGGAGCTGTTTTTT. Encoded protein: CATKPDRDRDAGELFF.

This clone was seen only a few times. This sequence joins TRBV6-2 or TRBV6-3 and TRBJ2-7, with TRBD2 identical over 9 bases. The ends lost 6 bases at V and 4 bases at J; junction bases unmatched: 7. Germline loops: CDR1 MNHEY, CDR2 SVGEGT. This CDR3 is built from 14 residues. In DNA, the CDR3 is TGTGCCAGCAGGCCTAGCGGGGAGAATTACGAGCAGTACTTC. This encodes CASRPSGENYEQYF.

The chain's CDR3 is CASSQVRGGLAKNIQYF. The CDR3 nucleotides read TGCGCCAGCAGCCAAGTTCGAGGGGGCTTAGCCAAAAACATTCAGTACTTC. The V call is TRBV4-1, the J call TRBJ2-4; 7 nucleotides match TRBD1. The CDR3 contains 17 residues. Losses at the gene ends were 1 base for V and 0 bases for J; bases not matched to a gene: 6. In germline, CDR1 is MGHRA, CDR2 YSYEKL.

The chain combines TRBV3-1 (or the pseudogene TRBV3-2) with TRBJ2-7; 7 nucleotides agree with TRBD1. J was trimmed by 4 bases and V by 4 bases; bases with no gene match: 7. The CDR3 sequence is 14 residues long. Germline CDR1 and CDR2: LGHDT and YNNKEL (reference sequence). The CDR3 loop reads CASSPGGLGYEQYF. The CDR3, as DNA: TGTGCCAGCAGCCCAGGGGGTCTGGGGTACGAGCAGTACTTC.

This chain joins TRBV18 and TRBJ2-3; D gene ambiguous. Trimming pared 0 bases from V and 6 bases from J, leaving 13 bases between. Germline V lookup: CDR1 KGHSH, CDR2 LQKENI. CDR3 length: 15 amino acids. This CDR3 reads CASSPPSSGRDTQYF. CDR3 DNA: TGTGCCAGCTCACCACCGAGCTCGGGTCGGGATACGCAGTATTTT.